Listed below are T cell receptor beta chains from one sample, sequenced in a study of blood T cell repertoires in COVID-19. Generated by immunoSEQ multiplex PCR, the TCRdb table keeps only in-frame clones and is missing some. The sample gives some 200,000 clones, around nine tenths of which show up once; around 1% is in the top ten. The sample taken for sequencing was peripheral blood. The source of these receptors is a woman aged 18-29 years who had recovered from COVID-19. Both conserved end residues are trimmed from each CDR3. Fields, in order: J gene, V gene, CDR3 protein.

j_call: TRBJ1-1; v_call: TRBV28; cdr3_aa: ASQGLMNTEAF
j_call: TRBJ1-6; v_call: TRBV7-9; cdr3_aa: ASSRDRSLKNSPLH
j_call: TRBJ1-1; v_call: TRBV7-2; cdr3_aa: ASSSTGGGTEAF
j_call: TRBJ1-6; v_call: TRBV9; cdr3_aa: ASSVATANSPLH
j_call: TRBJ2-4; v_call: TRBV11-2; cdr3_aa: ASSLGTGGNIQY
j_call: TRBJ2-7; v_call: TRBV9; cdr3_aa: ASSVEKQGSYYEQY
j_call: TRBJ1-4; v_call: TRBV6-5; cdr3_aa: ASSSKTGGGEKLF
j_call: TRBJ2-1; v_call: TRBV2; cdr3_aa: ASSEDNYNEQF
j_call: TRBJ2-3; v_call: TRBV7-2; cdr3_aa: ASSLVGTSRISTDTQY
j_call: TRBJ2-3; v_call: TRBV4-2; cdr3_aa: ASSQDLAGGTDTQY
j_call: TRBJ2-7; v_call: TRBV19; cdr3_aa: ASSPGTGAYEQY
j_call: TRBJ1-1; v_call: TRBV7-2; cdr3_aa: ASSLTGYMAF
j_call: TRBJ1-3; v_call: TRBV6-5; cdr3_aa: ASGRTGLTGNTIY
j_call: TRBJ1-1; v_call: TRBV19; cdr3_aa: ATREGNEAF
j_call: TRBJ1-4; v_call: TRBV21-1; cdr3_aa: ASSNYEKLF
j_call: TRBJ2-5; v_call: TRBV9; cdr3_aa: ASSVGLAGAGETQY